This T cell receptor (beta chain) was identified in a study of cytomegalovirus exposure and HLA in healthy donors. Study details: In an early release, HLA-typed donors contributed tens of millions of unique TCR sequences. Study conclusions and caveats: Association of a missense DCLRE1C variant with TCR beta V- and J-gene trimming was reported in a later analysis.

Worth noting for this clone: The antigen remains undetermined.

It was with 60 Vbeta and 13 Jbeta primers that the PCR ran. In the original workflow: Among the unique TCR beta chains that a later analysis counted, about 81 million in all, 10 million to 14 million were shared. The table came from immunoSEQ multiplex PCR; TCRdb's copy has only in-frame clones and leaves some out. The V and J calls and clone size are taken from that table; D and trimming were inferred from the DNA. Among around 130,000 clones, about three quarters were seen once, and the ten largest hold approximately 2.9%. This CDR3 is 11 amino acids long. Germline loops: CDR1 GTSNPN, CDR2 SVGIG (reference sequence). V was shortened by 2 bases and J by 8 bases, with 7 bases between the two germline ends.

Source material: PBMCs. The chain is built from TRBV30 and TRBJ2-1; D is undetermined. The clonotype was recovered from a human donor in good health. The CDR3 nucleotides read TGTGCCTGGAGTCGGGTGGATGAGCAGTTCTTC. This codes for CAWSRVDEQFF. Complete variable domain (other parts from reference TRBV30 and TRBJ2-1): SQTIHQWPATLVQPVGSPLSLECTVEGTSNPNLYWYRQAAGRGLQLLFYSVGIGQISSEVPQNLSASRPQDRQFILSSKKLLLSDSGFYLCAWSRVDEQFFGPGTRLTVL.